Below are 17 T cell receptor beta chains sequenced from a single sample in a study of vaccination effects on CD4 cells after COVID-19. Some clones are missing from TCRdb's copy, which holds only in-frame ones; the method was immunoSEQ multiplex PCR. The table includes about 27,000 clones, around 78% detected once. The antigens these receptors bind are not known. Viral peptide pool expansion of antigen-specific CD4+ T cells preceded sequencing in the ViraFEST assay. CD4+ T cells were isolated after less than 12 days of culture. The person's infection with SARS-CoV-2, confirmed by PCR, took place between March and December 2020. Material: CD4+ T cells from PBMCs cultured with HCoV-NL63 spike peptides, obtained before COVID-19 vaccination. These receptors were collected from a human donor who had a prior SARS-CoV-2 infection.

The J gene is TRBJ2-7, the V gene TRBV7-9; 10 nucleotides match TRBD1. This CDR3 has 15 residues. Germline assignment: CDR1 SEHNR and CDR2 FQNEAQ (reference sequence). The V segment lost 3 bases and the J segment 2 bases; nucleotides outside the gene matches: 4. The CDR3 loop is CASSFGTGAPYEQYF. CDR3 nucleotide sequence: TGTGCCAGCAGCTTCGGGACAGGGGCCCCCTACGAGCAGTACTTC.

The gene calls are TRBV14 and TRBJ2-4, with 11 bases lining up with TRBD2. After removal of 3 bases from V and 6 bases from J, the junction contained 7 bases not matched to a gene. The CDR3 is made up of 16 amino acids. Germline V gene sequence: CDR1 SGHDN, CDR2 FVKESK. The chain's CDR3 is CASSHSTSGSRNIQYF. CDR3 DNA sequence: TGTGCCAGCAGCCACTCTACTAGCGGGAGTCGAAACATTCAGTACTTC. Variable domain in full (rest from reference TRBV14 and TRBJ2-4): EAGVTQFPSHSVIEKGQTVTLRCDPISGHDNLYWYRRVMGKEIKFLLHFVKESKQDESGMPNNRFLAERTGGTYSTLKVQPAELEDSGVYFCASSHSTSGSRNIQYFGAGTRLSVL.

V and J are TRBV5-1 and TRBJ2-7; tentative D call: TRBD1 (6 bases). Trimming cost V 4 bases and J 0 bases, with 14 bases left between them. Germline V gene data show CDR1 as SGHRS and CDR2 as YFSETQ. The CDR3 covers 15 residues. CDR3 in amino acids: CASSLQGPLSYEQYF. The CDR3 DNA reads TGCGCCAGCAGCCTACAGGGACCCCTCTCCTACGAGCAGTACTTC.

The rearrangement uses TRBV19 and TRBJ2-5; 7 nucleotides line up with TRBD2. This CDR3 contains 16 residues. CDR1 and CDR2 (germline): LNHDA, SQIVND (reference sequence). Trimming took 4 bases from V and 1 from J; bases not matched to a gene: 9. CDR3 sequence: CASSTGPGTTQETQYF. CDR3 sequence (DNA): TGTGCCAGTAGTACCGGGCCCGGGACTACCCAAGAGACCCAGTACTTC.

V usage is TRBV5-8 and J usage is TRBJ2-5, with D maybe TRBD2 (6 bases). This CDR3 has 14 residues. The germline gives CDR1 SGHTS, CDR2 YDEGEE. Trimming cost V 4 bases and J 3 bases, with 13 bases left between them. CDR3 sequence: CASSPGGGKETQYF. CDR3 nucleotides: TGTGCCAGCAGCCCCGGGGGAGGCAAAGAGACCCAGTACTTC.

This clone was observed a few times. The conserved phenylalanine or tryptophan is not found at the CDR3 terminus, so this likely reflects a read error. It is unclear where the CDR3 begins or ends on the DNA, so no DNA is shown, and the CDR3 is as TCRdb lists it. The rearrangement uses TRBV20-1 and TRBJ1-1; TRBD1 reflects the table's D call only, with no check against the DNA. Per the germline V gene, CDR1 is DFQATT and CDR2 is SNEGSKA (reference sequence). Ends included, the CDR3 has 10 residues. The CDR3 reads CSAGTFVARL.

On this clone: Distinct nucleotide sequences in the sample also encode this CDR3. The chain carries TRBV5-1 and TRBJ1-4; D might be TRBD1 (6 bases). The CDR3 has 15 amino acids. V lost 4 bases and J lost 0, with 10 bases in between. Germline V lookup: CDR1 SGHRS, CDR2 YFSETQ. The CDR3 loop is CASSPEGATNEKLFF. The CDR3 DNA reads as TGCGCCAGCAGCCCGGAGGGGGCAACTAATGAAAAACTGTTTTTT.

The chain joins TRBV5-1 to TRBJ2-7, with 9 nucleotides matching TRBD1. Losses at the gene ends were 0 bases for V and 0 bases for J; bases not matched to a gene: 1. Germline CDR1 is SGHRS and CDR2 is YFSETQ. The CDR3 contains 15 residues. The CDR3 sequence: CASSLETGGSYEQYF. CDR3 in DNA: TGCGCCAGCAGCTTGGAGACAGGGGGCTCCTACGAGCAGTACTTC.

A few counts support this clone. CDR3: CATSDSQSNGYTF. The CDR3 region has the DNA TGTGCCACCAGTGATTCCCAATCGAATGGCTACACCTTC. This chain joins TRBV24-1 and TRBJ1-2, with D unclear. The CDR3 is 13 amino acids. Trimming took off 2 bases at V and 6 bases at J, with 9 bases between the two ends. Germline-derived CDR1 and CDR2 are KGHDR and SFDVKD.

The V call is TRBV27, the J call TRBJ2-5; weak D call: TRBD2 (5 bases). The CDR3 has 16 amino acids. Trimming removed 1 base from V and 3 bases from J, with 15 bases in between. CDR1 and CDR2 (germline): MNHEY, SMNVEV (reference sequence). The CDR3 sequence is CASSLWRLTGEETQYF. CDR3 bases: TGTGCCAGCAGTTTATGGAGACTAACCGGGGAAGAGACCCAGTACTTC.

The rearrangement uses TRBV27 and TRBJ1-6, with D maybe TRBD1 (5 bases). Germline CDR1 and CDR2: MNHEY and SMNVEV (reference sequence). V lost 1 base, J lost 4 bases, and 14 bases lay in between. This CDR3 has 17 residues. DNA for the CDR3: TGTGCCAGCAGTTTATTTCAAGGCGGGGGGTATAATTCACCCCTCCACTTT. This gives the protein CASSLFQGGGYNSPLHF.

The chain couples TRBV6-5 to TRBJ2-3; D is perhaps TRBD1 or TRBD2 (5 bases each). Deletions cut 7 bases from V and 0 bases from J, with 8 bases between. The CDR3 consists of 13 residues. Germline lookup yields CDR1 MNHEY and CDR2 SVGAGI. CDR3 protein: CASKGPSTDTQYF. The CDR3 DNA follows: TGTGCCAGCAAGGGACCTAGCACAGATACGCAGTATTTT.

This clone was observed once. V gene TRBV5-5 combines with J gene TRBJ2-5; TRBD2 might be the D (5 bases). CDR1 SGHKS and CDR2 YYEKEE come from the germline V gene (reference sequence). The CDR3 runs 13 residues. V was trimmed by 5 bases and J by 5 bases, leaving 13 bases between them. CDR3 region: CASSVTGWETQYF. The CDR3 DNA reads as TGTGCCAGCAGTGTAACGGGATGGGAGACCCAGTACTTC.

This sequence joins TRBV2 and TRBJ1-4; D gene uncertain. The V and J ends lost 5 bases and 5 bases respectively, with 9 bases between them. CDR3 length equals 13 residues. Germline V CDR1 and CDR2: SNHLY, FYNNEI. This chain's CDR3 is CASSPTANEKLFF. The CDR3 bases are TGTGCCAGCAGTCCTACAGCAAATGAAAAACTGTTTTTT.

The rearrangement uses TRBV5-5 and TRBJ1-6; weak D call: TRBD1 (6 bases). Germline V CDR1 and CDR2: SGHKS, YYEKEE (reference sequence). The CDR3 sequence is 16 residues long. The germline V and J ends were trimmed by 6 bases and 6 bases, with 19 bases remaining between them. The CDR3 loop is CASNLPLDRRNSPLHF. The CDR3 coding sequence is TGTGCCAGCAATCTGCCCCTGGACAGACGTAATTCACCCCTCCACTTT. The entire variable domain, with the rest obtained from reference TRBV5-5 and TRBJ1-6, is as follows: DAGVTQSPTHLIKTRGQQVTLRCSPISGHKSVSWYQQVLGQGPQFIFQYYEKEERGRGNFPDRFSARQFPNYSSELNVNALLLGDSALYLCASNLPLDRRNSPLHFGNGTRLTVT.

V gene TRBV7-8 combines with J gene TRBJ1-5; D perhaps matches TRBD1 (5 bases). Germline V gene sequence: CDR1 SGHVS, CDR2 FQNEAQ. CDR3 size: 17 residues. The V end lost 1 base, the J end lost 1 base, and 14 bases lay between the germline ends. CDR3 region: CASSLDSGGVSNQPQHF. DNA of the CDR3: TGTGCCAGCAGCTTAGATTCGGGGGGGGTAAGCAATCAGCCCCAGCATTTT.

This sequence joins TRBV11-2 and TRBJ2-7; maybe TRBD2 (6 bases). This CDR3 is 16 amino acids long. CDR1 is SGHAT, CDR2 FQNNGV, per germline. The germline V and J ends were trimmed by 5 bases and 5 bases, with 22 bases remaining between them. The CDR3 loop is CASSRGRLGGDDEQYF. The DNA for the CDR3 is TGTGCCAGCAGCCGGGGCCGGTTGGGCGGGGATGACGAGCAGTACTTC.